The sample holds many counts of the clone carrying this T cell receptor beta chain. From RNA transcripts, TCR beta CDR3 regions were amplified. First-round RT-PCR targeting the TCR CDR3 was performed with the HTBI primer set. TCRdb reanalysed the multiplex PCR reads using MiXCR and keeps one entry per CDR3 protein. This sample has more than 500,000 distinct CDR3 sequences, with about 45% found just once. This record belongs to a study of T cells in Graves' hyperthyroidism and ophthalmopathy. Deletions cut 3 bases from V and 8 bases from J, with 14 bases between. This CDR3 is built from 14 residues. Germline V lookup: CDR1 SGHRS, CDR2 YFSETQ.

The material sequenced was peripheral blood or thyroid tissue (not recorded which). The chain couples TRBV5-1 to TRBJ1-4; no firm D call. The sequence came from an adult woman with Graves' disease, either hyperthyroidism or ophthalmopathy (not recorded which). The CDR3 region has the DNA TGCGCCAGCAGCTCCGGGGATTATGGGGAAAAACTGTTTTTT. Residues: CASSSGDYGEKLFF. Variable domain in full (rest from reference TRBV5-1 and TRBJ1-4): KAGVTQTPRYLIKTRGQQVTLSCSPISGHRSVSWYQQTPGQGLQFLFEYFSETQRNKGNFPGRFSGRQFSNSRSEMNVSTLELGDSALYLCASSSGDYGEKLFFGSGTQLSVL.